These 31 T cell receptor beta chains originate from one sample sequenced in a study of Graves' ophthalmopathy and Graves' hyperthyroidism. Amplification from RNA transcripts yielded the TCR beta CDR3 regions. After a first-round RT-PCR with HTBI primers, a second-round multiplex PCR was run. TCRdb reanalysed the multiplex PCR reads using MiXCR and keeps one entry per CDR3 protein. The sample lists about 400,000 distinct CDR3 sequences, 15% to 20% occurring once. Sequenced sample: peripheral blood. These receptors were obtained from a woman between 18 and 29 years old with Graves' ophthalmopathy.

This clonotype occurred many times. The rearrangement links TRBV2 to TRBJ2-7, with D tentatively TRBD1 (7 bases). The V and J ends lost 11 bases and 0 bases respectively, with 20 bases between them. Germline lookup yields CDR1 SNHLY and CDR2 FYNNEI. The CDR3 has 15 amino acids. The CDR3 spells CAGSPRGTASYEQYF. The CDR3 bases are TGTGCCGGGTCCCCACGCGGGACAGCCTCCTACGAGCAGTACTTC.

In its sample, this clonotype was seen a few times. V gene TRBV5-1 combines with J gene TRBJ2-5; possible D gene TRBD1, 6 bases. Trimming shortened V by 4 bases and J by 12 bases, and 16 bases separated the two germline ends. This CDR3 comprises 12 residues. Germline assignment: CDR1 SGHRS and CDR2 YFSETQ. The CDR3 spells CASSPGPGHKYF. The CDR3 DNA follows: TGCGCCAGCAGCCCTGGACCGGGACATAAGTACTTC.

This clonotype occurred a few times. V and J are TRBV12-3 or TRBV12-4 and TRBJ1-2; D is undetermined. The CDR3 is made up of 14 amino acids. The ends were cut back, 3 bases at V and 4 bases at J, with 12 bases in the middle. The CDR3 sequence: CASSFGVEVYGYTF. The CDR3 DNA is TGTGCCAGCAGTTTTGGGGTGGAGGTCTATGGCTACACCTTC.

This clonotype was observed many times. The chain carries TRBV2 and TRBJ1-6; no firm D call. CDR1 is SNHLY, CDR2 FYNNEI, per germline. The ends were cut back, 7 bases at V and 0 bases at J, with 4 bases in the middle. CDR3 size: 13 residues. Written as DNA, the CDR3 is TGTGCCAGCAAAGGCTCCTATAATTCACCCCTCCACTTT. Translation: CASKGSYNSPLHF.

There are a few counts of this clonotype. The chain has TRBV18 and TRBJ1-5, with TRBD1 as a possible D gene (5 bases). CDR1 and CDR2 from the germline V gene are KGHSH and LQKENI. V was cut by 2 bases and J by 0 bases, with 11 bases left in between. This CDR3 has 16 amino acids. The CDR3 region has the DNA TGTGCCAGCTCACCAGTCGACAGTATTAGCAATCAGCCCCAGCATTTT. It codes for CASSPVDSISNQPQHF.

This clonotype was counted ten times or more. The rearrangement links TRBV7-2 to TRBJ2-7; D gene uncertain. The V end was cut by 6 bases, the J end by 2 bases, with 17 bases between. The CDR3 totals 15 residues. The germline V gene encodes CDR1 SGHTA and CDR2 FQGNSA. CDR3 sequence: CASSVKDGDPYEQYF. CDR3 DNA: TGTGCCAGCAGTGTCAAGGATGGGGATCCCTACGAGCAGTACTTC.

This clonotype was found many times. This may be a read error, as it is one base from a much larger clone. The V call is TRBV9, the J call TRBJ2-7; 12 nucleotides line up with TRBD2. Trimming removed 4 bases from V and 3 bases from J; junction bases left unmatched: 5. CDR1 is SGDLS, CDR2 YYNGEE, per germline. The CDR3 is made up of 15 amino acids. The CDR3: CASSLGGLAGYEQYF. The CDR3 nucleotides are TGTGCCAGCAGCCTTGGGGGACTAGCGGGCTACGAGCAGTACTTC. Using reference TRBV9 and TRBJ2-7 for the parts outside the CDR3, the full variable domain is DSGVTQTPKHLITATGQRVTLRCSPRSGDLSVYWYQQSLDQGLQFLIQYYNGEERAKGNILERFSAQQFPDLHSELNLSSLELGDSALYFCASSLGGLAGYEQYFGPGTRLTVT.

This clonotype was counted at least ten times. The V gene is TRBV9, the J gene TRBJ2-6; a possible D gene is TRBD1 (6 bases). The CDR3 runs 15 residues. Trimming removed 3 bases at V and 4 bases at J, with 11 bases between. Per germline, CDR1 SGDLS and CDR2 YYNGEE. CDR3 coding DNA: TGTGCCAGCAGCGAAGGGGGAGCCGGGGCCAACGTCCTGACTTTC. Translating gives CASSEGGAGANVLTF.

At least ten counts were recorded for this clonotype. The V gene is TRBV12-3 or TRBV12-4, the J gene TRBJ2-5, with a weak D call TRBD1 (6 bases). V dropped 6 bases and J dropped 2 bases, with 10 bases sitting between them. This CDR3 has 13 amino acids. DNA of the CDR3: TGTGCCAGCAGAGTACAGGGTCAAGAGACCCAGTACTTC. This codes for CASRVQGQETQYF.

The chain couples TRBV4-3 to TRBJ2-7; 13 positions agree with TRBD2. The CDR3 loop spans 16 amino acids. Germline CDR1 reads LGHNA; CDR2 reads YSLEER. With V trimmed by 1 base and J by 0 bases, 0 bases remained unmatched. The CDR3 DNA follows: TGCGCCAGCAGCCAAGGGACTAGCGGGAGCTCCTACGAGCAGTACTTC. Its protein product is CASSQGTSGSSYEQYF.

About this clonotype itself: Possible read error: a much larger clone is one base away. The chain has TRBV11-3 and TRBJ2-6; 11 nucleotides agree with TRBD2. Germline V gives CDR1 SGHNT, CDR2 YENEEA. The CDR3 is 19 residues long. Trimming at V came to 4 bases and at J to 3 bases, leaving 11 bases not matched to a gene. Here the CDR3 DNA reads TGTGCCAGCAGCTCCCAACAGATACTAGCGGGGGATGGGGCCAACGTCCTGACTTTC. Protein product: CASSSQQILAGDGANVLTF.

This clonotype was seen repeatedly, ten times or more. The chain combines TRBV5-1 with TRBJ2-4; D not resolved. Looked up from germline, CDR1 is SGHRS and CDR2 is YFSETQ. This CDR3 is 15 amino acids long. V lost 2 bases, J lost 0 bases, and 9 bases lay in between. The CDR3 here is CASSFWALAKNIQYF. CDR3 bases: TGCGCCAGCAGCTTCTGGGCTCTAGCCAAAAACATTCAGTACTTC.

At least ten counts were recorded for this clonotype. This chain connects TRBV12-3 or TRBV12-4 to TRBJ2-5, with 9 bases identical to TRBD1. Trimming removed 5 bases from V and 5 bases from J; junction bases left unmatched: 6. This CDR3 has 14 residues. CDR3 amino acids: CASSTGQGYETQYF. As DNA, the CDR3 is TGTGCCAGCAGTACCGGACAGGGGTACGAGACCCAGTACTTC.

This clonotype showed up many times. The CDR3 loop is CASSYLQGSGYTF. The CDR3 DNA reads TGTGCCAGCAGTTACCTACAGGGCTCCGGCTACACCTTC. This chain links TRBV6-5 with TRBJ1-2; D perhaps matches TRBD1 (6 bases). This CDR3 region has 13 residues. Germline CDR1 MNHEY, CDR2 SVGAGI. V lost 2 bases, J lost 8 bases, and 12 bases lay in between.

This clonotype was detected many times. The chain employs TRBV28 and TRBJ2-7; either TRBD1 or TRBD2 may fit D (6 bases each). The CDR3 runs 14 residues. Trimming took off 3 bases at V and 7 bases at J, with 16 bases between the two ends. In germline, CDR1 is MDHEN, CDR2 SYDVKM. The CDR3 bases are TGTGCCAGCAGTTTGAGGGGGGCGCGAGGAGAGCAGTACTTC. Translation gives CASSLRGARGEQYF. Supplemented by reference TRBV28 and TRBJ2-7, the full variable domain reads DVKVTQSSRYLVKRTGEKVFLECVQDMDHENMFWYRQDPGLGLRLIYFSYDVKMKEKGDIPEGYSVSREKKERFSLILESASTNQTSMYLCASSLRGARGEQYFGPGTRLTVT.

The CDR3 loop reads CASSLDQGANYGYTF. Here the CDR3 DNA reads TGCGCCAGCAGCTTGGACCAGGGGGCGAACTATGGCTACACCTTC. The chain links TRBV5-1 to TRBJ1-2; 8 nucleotides match TRBD1. The germline CDR1 and CDR2 sequences are SGHRS and YFSETQ. The J segment lost 2 bases and the V segment lost 0 bases, leaving 3 bases of the junction unmatched. CDR3 length equals 15 residues.

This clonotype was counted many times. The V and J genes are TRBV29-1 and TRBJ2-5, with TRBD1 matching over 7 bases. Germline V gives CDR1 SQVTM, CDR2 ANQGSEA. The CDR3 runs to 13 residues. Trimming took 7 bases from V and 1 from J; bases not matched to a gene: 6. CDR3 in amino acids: CSAMDRSQETQYF. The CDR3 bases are TGCAGCGCCATGGACAGGAGCCAAGAGACCCAGTACTTC. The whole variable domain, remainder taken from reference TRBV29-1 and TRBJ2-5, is SAVISQKPSRDICQRGTSLTIQCQVDSQVTMMFWYRQQPGQSLTLIATANQGSEATYESGFVIDKFPISRPNLTFSTLTVSNMSPEDSSIYLCSAMDRSQETQYFGPGTRLLVL.

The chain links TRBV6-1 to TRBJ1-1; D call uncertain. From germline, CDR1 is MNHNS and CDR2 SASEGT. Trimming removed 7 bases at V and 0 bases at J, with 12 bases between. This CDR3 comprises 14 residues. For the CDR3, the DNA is TGTGCCAGCACCCAAGGAGGTATGAACACTGAAGCTTTCTTT. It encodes CASTQGGMNTEAFF.

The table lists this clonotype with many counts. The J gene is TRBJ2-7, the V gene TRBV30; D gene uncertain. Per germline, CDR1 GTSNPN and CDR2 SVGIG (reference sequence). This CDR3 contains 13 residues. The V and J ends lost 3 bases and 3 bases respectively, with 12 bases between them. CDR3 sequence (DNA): TGTGCCTGGAGGGCCCCACACGTCTACGAGCAGTACTTC. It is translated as CAWRAPHVYEQYF.

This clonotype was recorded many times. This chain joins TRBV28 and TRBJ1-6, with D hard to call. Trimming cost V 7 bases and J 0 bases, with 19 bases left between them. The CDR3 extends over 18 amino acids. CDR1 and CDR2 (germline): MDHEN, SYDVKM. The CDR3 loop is CASNRTPDLVSYNSPLHF. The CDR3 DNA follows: TGTGCCAGCAATCGGACCCCCGATCTAGTCTCCTATAATTCACCCCTCCACTTT.

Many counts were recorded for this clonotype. Here the CDR3 DNA reads TGCAGCGTGACAGCGACCATGAGTGCTTTCTTT. This translates into CSVTATMSAFF. The chain couples TRBV29-1 to TRBJ1-1; D is possibly TRBD1 (5 bases). Per the germline V gene, CDR1 is SQVTM and CDR2 is ANQGSEA. The V gene lost 6 bases and the J gene lost 11 bases, with 16 bases spanning the gap. This CDR3 has 11 residues.

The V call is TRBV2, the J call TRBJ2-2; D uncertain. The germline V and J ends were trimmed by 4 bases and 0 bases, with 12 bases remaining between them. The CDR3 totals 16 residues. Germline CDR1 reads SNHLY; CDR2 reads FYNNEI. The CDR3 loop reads CASSGNDPANTGELFF. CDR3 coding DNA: TGTGCCAGCAGTGGTAATGACCCAGCGAACACCGGGGAGCTGTTTTTT.

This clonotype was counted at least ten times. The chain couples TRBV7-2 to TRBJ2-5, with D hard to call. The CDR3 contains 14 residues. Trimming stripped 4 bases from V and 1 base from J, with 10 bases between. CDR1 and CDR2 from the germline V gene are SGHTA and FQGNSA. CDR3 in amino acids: CASSSPTAQETQYF. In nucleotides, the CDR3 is TGTGCCAGCAGCTCGCCCACTGCCCAAGAGACCCAGTACTTC.

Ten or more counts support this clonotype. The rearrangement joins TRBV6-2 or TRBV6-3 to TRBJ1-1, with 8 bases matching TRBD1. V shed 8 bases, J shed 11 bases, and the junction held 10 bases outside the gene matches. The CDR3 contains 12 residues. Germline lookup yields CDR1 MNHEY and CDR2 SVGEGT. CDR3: CASGWQGARAFF. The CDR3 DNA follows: TGTGCCAGCGGCTGGCAGGGGGCGCGGGCTTTCTTT.

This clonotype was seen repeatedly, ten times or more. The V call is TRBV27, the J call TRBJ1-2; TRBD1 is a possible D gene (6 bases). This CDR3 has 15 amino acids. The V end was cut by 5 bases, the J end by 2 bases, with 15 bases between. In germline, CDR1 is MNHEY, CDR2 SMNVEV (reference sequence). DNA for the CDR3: TGTGCCAGCAGTACCCTGGCAGGGGTCAACTATGGCTACACCTTC. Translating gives CASSTLAGVNYGYTF.

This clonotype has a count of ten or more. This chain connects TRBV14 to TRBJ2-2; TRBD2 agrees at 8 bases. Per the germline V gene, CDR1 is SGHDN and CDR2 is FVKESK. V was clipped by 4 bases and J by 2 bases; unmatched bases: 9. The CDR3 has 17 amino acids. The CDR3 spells CASSRRPSGGNTGELFF. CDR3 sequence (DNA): TGTGCCAGCAGCCGACGGCCCAGCGGGGGTAACACCGGGGAGCTGTTTTTT.

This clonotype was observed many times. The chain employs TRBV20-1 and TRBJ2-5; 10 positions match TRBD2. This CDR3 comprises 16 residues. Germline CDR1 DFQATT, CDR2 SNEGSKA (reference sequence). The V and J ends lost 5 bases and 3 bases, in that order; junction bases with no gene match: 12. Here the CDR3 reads CSAFNPSGRWEETQYF. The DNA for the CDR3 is TGCAGTGCTTTCAACCCTAGCGGGAGATGGGAAGAGACCCAGTACTTC.

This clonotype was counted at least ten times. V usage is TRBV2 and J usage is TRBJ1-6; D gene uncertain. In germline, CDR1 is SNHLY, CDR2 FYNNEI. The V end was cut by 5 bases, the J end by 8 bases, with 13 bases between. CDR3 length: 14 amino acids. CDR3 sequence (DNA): TGTGCCAGCAGTTCAAGGCAGCGAGATTCACCCCTCCACTTT. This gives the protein CASSSRQRDSPLHF.

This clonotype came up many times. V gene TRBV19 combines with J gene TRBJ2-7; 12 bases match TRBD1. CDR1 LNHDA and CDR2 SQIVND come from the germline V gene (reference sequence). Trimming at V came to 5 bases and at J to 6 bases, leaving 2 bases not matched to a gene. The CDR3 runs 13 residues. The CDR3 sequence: CASSGDRGLEQYF. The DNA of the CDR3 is TGTGCCAGTAGTGGGGACAGGGGGCTCGAGCAGTACTTC. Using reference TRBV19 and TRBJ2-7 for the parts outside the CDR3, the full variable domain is DGGITQSPKYLFRKEGQNVTLSCEQNLNHDAMYWYRQDPGQGLRLIYYSQIVNDFQKGDIAEGYSVSREKKESFPLTVTSAQKNPTAFYLCASSGDRGLEQYFGPGTRLTVT.

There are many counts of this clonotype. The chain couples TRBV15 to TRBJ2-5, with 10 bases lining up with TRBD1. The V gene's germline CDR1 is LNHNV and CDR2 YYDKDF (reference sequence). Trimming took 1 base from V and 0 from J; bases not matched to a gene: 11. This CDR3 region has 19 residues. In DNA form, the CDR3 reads TGTGCCACCAGCAGAGCGCGGGACAGGGGAACCTGGTACCAAGAGACCCAGTACTTC. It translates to CATSRARDRGTWYQETQYF.

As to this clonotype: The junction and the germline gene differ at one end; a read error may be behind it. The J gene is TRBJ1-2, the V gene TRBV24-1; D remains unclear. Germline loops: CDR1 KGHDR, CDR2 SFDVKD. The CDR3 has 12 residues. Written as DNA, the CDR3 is TGTACCACCAGTGATCCACCGTATGGCTACACCTTC. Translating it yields CTTSDPPYGYTF.